This T cell receptor (beta chain) was documented in a study of CD8+ T cells in alopecia areata. Across the whole study: Treated patients took oral tofacitinib at 5 to 10 mg twice daily.

Study outcomes and limitations: Clonality in lesional scalp, especially alopecia totalis/universalis, exceeded that of normal scalp.

As regards this clone: Its target is not known.

RNA was isolated and reverse transcribed to cDNA, the sequencing template. Here immunoSEQ multiplex PCR was the method, and the copy in TCRdb shows in-frame clones only, minus some. The data show some 170,000 clones, roughly 66% seen once. Collection of lesional scalp punch biopsies and peripheral blood was performed in alopecia areata patients. Sorting separated CD4+ and CD8+ T cells out of PBMCs. Germline CDR1 WSHSY, CDR2 SAAADI. CDR3 length: 14 amino acids. This receptor was identified in a human donor with alopecia areata. This specimen was CD8+ T cells sorted from blood, taken at week 0. The chain joins TRBV10-2 to TRBJ2-5; 9 bases align to TRBD2. The J call may be incorrect, as the DNA end agrees better with TRBJ2-7. The CDR3 loop reads CASSDSGGWYEQYF. The CDR3 bases are TGCGCCAGCAGTGACAGCGGGGGGTGGTACGAGCAGTACTTC.